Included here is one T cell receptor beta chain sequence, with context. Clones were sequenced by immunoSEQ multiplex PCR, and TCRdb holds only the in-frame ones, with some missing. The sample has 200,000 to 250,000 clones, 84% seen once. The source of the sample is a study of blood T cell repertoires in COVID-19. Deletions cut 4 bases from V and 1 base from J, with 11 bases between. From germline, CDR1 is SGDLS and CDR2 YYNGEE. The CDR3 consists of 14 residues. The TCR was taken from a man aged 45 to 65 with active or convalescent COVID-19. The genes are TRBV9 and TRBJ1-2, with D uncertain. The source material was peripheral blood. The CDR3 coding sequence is TGTGCCAGCAGCCTAAATCGGGTTAACTATGGCTACACCTTC. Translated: CASSLNRVNYGYTF.